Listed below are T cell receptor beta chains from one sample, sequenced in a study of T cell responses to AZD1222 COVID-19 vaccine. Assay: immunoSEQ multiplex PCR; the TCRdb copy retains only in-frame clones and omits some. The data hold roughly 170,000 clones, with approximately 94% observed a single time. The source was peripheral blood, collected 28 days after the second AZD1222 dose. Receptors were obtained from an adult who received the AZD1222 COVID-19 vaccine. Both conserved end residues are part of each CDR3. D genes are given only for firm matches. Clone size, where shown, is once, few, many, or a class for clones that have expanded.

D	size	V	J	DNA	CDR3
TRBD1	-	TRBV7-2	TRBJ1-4	TGTGCCAGCAGCTTAGATTACCGGGACAGTAATGAAAAACTGTTTTTT	CASSLDYRDSNEKLFF
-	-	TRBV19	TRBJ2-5	TGTGCCAGTAGTATGGGGGTAGGGACGGACTCTGGGACCCAGTACTTC	CASSMGVGTDSGTQYF
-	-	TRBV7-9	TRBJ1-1	TGTGCCAGCAGCTTAGGAGTCGGGCGGACAGACACTGAAGCTTTCTTT	CASSLGVGRTDTEAFF
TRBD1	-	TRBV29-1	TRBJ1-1	TGCAGCGTCAGGACAGGGGGCCAAGGTGAAGCTTTCTTT	CSVRTGGQGEAFF
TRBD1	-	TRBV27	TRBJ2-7	TGTGCCAGCAGTCCGAGGACAGGACCTTACGAGCAGTACTTC	CASSPRTGPYEQYF
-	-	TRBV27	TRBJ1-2	TGTGCCAGCAGTTTATTTCCCCCTCTGAACTATGGCTACACCTTC	CASSLFPPLNYGYTF
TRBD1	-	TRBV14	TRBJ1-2	TGTGCCAGCAGCCAAGATCCGGGGACAGTTAACTATGGCTACACCTTC	CASSQDPGTVNYGYTF
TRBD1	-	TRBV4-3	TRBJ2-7	TGCGCCAGCAGCCAAGGACGACAGGGATACGAGCAGTACTTC	CASSQGRQGYEQYF
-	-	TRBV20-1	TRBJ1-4	TGCAGTGTCATGAAAGAAAAACTGTTTTTT	CSVMKEKLFF
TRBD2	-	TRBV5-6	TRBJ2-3	TGTGCCAGCAGCTTGGAACTTGGGACTATGGGCACAGATACGCAGTATTTT	CASSLELGTMGTDTQYF
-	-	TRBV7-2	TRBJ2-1	TGTGCCAGCGGCGATAGGCGGGGGCGAAACAATGAGCAGTTCTTC	CASGDRRGRNNEQFF
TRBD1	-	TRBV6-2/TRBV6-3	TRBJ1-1	TGTGCCAGCAGTTTCCCACAGGGGGGGATCACTGAAGCTTTCTTT	CASSFPQGGITEAFF
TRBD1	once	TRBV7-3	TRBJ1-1	TGTGCCAGCAGACGGGACAGTCTGAACACTGAAGCTTTCTTT	CASRRDSLNTEAFF
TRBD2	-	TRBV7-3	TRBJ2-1	TGTGCCAGCAGCTTAAATCCGGGGACTAGTGGAAGCTCCTACAATGAGCAGTTCTTC	CASSLNPGTSGSSYNEQFF
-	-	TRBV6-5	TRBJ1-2	TGTGCCAGCACTACAAATTCGGAAACCTATGGCTACACCTTC	CASTTNSETYGYTF
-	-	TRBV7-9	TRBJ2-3	TGTGCCAGCAGCCCTGTAGTAGGCATAGATACGCAGTATTTT	CASSPVVGIDTQYF
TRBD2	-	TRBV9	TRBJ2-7	TGTGCCAGCAGCCGGGGACTAGCCCCCAACGAGCAGTACTTC	CASSRGLAPNEQYF
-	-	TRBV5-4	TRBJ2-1	TGTGCCAGCAGCCCGCCTGTACAGGGTTTCAATGAGCAGTTCTTC	CASSPPVQGFNEQFF
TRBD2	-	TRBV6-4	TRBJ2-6	TGTGCCAGCAGTGAGACTAGCGGGGCTGGGGCCAACGTCCTGACTTTC	CASSETSGAGANVLTF
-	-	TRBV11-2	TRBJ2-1	TGTGCCAGCAGCTTAGGTCTAGCAAACAATGAGCAGTTCTTC	CASSLGLANNEQFF
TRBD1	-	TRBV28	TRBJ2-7	TGTGCCAGCAGCAGGGGACAGGTAGTCGAGCAGTACTTC	CASSRGQVVEQYF
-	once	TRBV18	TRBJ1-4	TGTGCCAGCTCACCTCAGGGTCTGGGTGAAAAACTGTTTTTT	CASSPQGLGEKLFF